The 10 T cell receptor beta chains in this list originate from one sample, sequenced in a study of T cells in Graves' hyperthyroidism and ophthalmopathy. TCR beta CDR3 regions were amplified from RNA. Carried out on the TCR CDR3, a first-round RT-PCR used the HTBI primer set. A single record per CDR3 protein comes from TCRdb applying MiXCR to the multiplex PCR reads. The repertoire holds about 130,000 distinct CDR3 sequences, with less than 25% as singletons. The material sequenced was blood. The receptors were gathered from a woman between 50 and 59 years old with Graves' hyperthyroidism that later progressed to Graves' ophthalmopathy.

This clonotype came up many times. The V call is TRBV15, the J call TRBJ1-1; 9 positions match TRBD1. The CDR3 totals 16 residues. Per germline, CDR1 LNHNV and CDR2 YYDKDF (reference sequence). Trimming cost V 3 bases and J 4 bases; bases outside gene matches: 9. The CDR3 loop is CATSSPIGTGSTEAFF. The CDR3 nucleotides are TGTGCCACCAGCAGCCCCATTGGGACAGGGAGCACTGAAGCTTTCTTT.

This clonotype has ten or more counts. This rearrangement joins TRBV2 to TRBJ2-1; a weak D match, TRBD1 (6 bases). Germline V lookup: CDR1 SNHLY, CDR2 FYNNEI. Trimming left V 2 bases short and J 10 bases short, with 15 bases between. The CDR3 is made up of 14 amino acids. For the CDR3, the DNA is TGTGCCAGCAGTGAATGGGACATAGGTGAGGAGCAGTTCTTC. Its translation: CASSEWDIGEEQFF.

This clonotype was counted ten times or more. This chain links TRBV3-1 with TRBJ2-7, with D possibly TRBD1 on 5 matching bases. CDR1 is LGHDT, CDR2 YNNKEL, per germline (reference sequence). V lost 4 bases and J 4 bases, leaving 11 bases between the germline ends. The CDR3 is made up of 13 amino acids. CDR3 nucleotides: TGTGCCAGCAGCCGCACCACAGGTTACGAGCAGTACTTC. As protein: CASSRTTGYEQYF.

Many counts were recorded for this clonotype. J is TRBJ2-1 and V is TRBV2, with 11 bases that match TRBD1. Germline CDR1 and CDR2: SNHLY and FYNNEI. The CDR3 has 15 residues. After removal of 5 bases from V and 6 bases from J, the junction contained 6 bases not matched to a gene. The CDR3 DNA sequence: TGTGCCAGCAGTATGGGACAGGGGGGACCCAATGAGCAGTTCTTC. Protein product: CASSMGQGGPNEQFF.

This clonotype was seen at least ten times. The chain employs TRBV4-1 and TRBJ2-7, with 9 bases matching TRBD2. Per germline, CDR1 MGHRA and CDR2 YSYEKL. The CDR3 is 16 residues long. V gave up 3 bases and J gave up 2 bases; unmatched junction bases: 8. Here the CDR3 DNA reads TGCGCCAGCAGCCAGGAAATAGCGGGAGTCACCTACGAGCAGTACTTC. Protein: CASSQEIAGVTYEQYF.

The J gene is TRBJ1-1, the V gene TRBV12-3 or TRBV12-4, with a weak D call TRBD1 (6 bases). This CDR3 has 16 amino acids. Between the trimmed V and J ends, which lost 4 bases and 0 bases, there was a span of 15 bases. CDR3 DNA: TGTGCCAGCAGTTCGGATTCAAGGACAGTGAACACTGAAGCTTTCTTT. Protein product: CASSSDSRTVNTEAFF.

The sample holds a few counts of this clonotype. The chain is built from TRBV10-2 and TRBJ2-7, with D maybe TRBD2 (5 bases). There are 14 residues in the CDR3. V was shortened by 0 bases and J by 0 bases, with 6 bases between the two germline ends. CDR1 and CDR2 from the germline V gene are WSHSY and SAAADI. The DNA of the CDR3 is TGCGCCAGCAGTGAGTCTCGGGGCTCCTACGAGCAGTACTTC. This sequence encodes CASSESRGSYEQYF.

This clonotype was picked up many times. V gene TRBV30 combines with J gene TRBJ2-1; D remains unclear. The CDR3 is 14 amino acids. The germline CDR1 and CDR2 sequences are GTSNPN and SVGIG (reference sequence). Deletions cut 1 base from V and 5 bases from J, with 12 bases between. The CDR3 nucleotides are TGTGCCTGGAGTGGGACCGTTCTGAACAATGAGCAGTTCTTC. Residues: CAWSGTVLNNEQFF.

This clonotype was observed once. The chain employs TRBV3-1 and TRBJ1-3; TRBD1 agrees at 8 bases. The CDR3 length is 15 residues. J gave up 1 base and V 7 bases, and 6 bases lay outside the gene matches. Germline V gene data show CDR1 as LGHDT and CDR2 as YNNKEL (reference sequence). In DNA form, the CDR3 reads TGTGCCAGCACCTACCGGGACAGGTCTGGAAACACCATATATTTT. This translates into CASTYRDRSGNTIYF. The variable domain in full, with the rest retrieved from reference TRBV3-1 and TRBJ1-3, is DTAVSQTPKYLVTQMGNDKSIKCEQNLGHDTMYWYKQDSKKFLKIMFSYNNKELIINETVPNRFSPKSPDKAHLNLHINSLELGDSAVYFCASTYRDRSGNTIYFGEGSWLTVV.

This clonotype was detected ten times or more. The rearrangement joins TRBV19 to TRBJ2-2; D is unresolved. Germline V gene data show CDR1 as LNHDA and CDR2 as SQIVND (reference sequence). This CDR3 is 14 amino acids long. Trimming removed 3 bases at V and 4 bases at J, with 9 bases between. DNA of the CDR3: TGTGCCAGTAGTATTAAGGCAGCCACCGGGGAGCTGTTTTTT. Translation: CASSIKAATGELFF. The full variable domain, completed using reference TRBV19 and TRBJ2-2, is DGGITQSPKYLFRKEGQNVTLSCEQNLNHDAMYWYRQDPGQGLRLIYYSQIVNDFQKGDIAEGYSVSREKKESFPLTVTSAQKNPTAFYLCASSIKAATGELFFGEGSRLTVL.